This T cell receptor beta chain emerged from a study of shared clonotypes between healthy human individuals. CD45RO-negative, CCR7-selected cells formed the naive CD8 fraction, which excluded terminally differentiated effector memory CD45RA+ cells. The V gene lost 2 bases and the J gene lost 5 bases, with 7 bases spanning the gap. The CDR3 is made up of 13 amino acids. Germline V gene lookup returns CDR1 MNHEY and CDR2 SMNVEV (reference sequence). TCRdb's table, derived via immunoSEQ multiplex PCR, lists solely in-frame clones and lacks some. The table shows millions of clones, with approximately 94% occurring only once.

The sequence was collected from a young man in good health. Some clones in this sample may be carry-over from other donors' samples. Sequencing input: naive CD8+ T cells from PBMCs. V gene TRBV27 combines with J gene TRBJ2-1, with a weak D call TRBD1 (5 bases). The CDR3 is CASSLQGNNEQFF. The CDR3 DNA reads TGTGCCAGCAGTTTACAGGGTAACAATGAGCAGTTCTTC.